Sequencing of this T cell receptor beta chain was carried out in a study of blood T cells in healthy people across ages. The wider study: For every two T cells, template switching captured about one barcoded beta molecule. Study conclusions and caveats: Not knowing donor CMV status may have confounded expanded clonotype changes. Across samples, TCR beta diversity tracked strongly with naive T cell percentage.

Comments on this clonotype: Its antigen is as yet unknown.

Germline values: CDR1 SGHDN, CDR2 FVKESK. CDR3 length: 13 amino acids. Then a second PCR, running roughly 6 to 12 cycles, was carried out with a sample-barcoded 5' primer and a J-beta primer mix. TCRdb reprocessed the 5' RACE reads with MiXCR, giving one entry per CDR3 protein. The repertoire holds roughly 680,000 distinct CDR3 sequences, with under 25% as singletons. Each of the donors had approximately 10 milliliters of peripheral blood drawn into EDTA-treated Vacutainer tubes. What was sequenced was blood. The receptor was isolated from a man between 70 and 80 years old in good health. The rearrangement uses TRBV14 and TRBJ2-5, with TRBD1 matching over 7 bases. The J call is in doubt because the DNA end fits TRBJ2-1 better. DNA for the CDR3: TGTGCCAGCAGCCCTTCCCGACAGGGCAGGCAGTTCTTC. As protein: CASSPSRQGRQFF.